Listed below are T cell receptor beta chains from one sample, sequenced in a study of CD8 T cells in ankylosing spondylitis. TCRdb reprocessed the 5' RACE reads with MiXCR, giving one entry per CDR3 protein. This table has some 840,000 distinct CDR3 sequences, about 11% appearing once. The sequenced material came from blood, either unsorted or a sorted T cell fraction (not recorded which). The origin of the receptors is a male donor with ankylosing spondylitis. CDR3s include the opening cysteine and the closing phenylalanine or tryptophan. D genes are given only for firm matches.

J	V	D	CDR3
TRBJ2-1	TRBV4-3	-	CASSPGGERFRNEQFF
TRBJ1-3	TRBV5-1	-	CASSLAGSPEGNTIYF
TRBJ2-2	TRBV11-2	TRBD2	CASSLDGTSGSRAGELFF
TRBJ2-3	TRBV20-1	TRBD2	CSASSGITDTQYF
TRBJ1-1	TRBV20-1	TRBD1	CSAGQGDTEAFF
TRBJ1-1	TRBV6-5	-	CASSYSEGGTEAFF
TRBJ2-1	TRBV10-3	-	CARSTGFGEEQFF
TRBJ2-1	TRBV20-1	-	CSASPRLPYNEQFF
TRBJ2-3	TRBV5-6	-	CASSLEGLGTDTQYF
TRBJ1-4	TRBV4-3	-	CASSQVSQYNAKLFF
TRBJ2-2	TRBV10-3	-	CATSTGRDTGELFF
TRBJ1-2	TRBV6-1	TRBD1	CASTRQGARVF
TRBJ1-3	TRBV7-2	-	CASGPQGYGNTIYF
TRBJ2-7	TRBV15	-	CATSRVGSYEQYF
TRBJ1-1	TRBV7-9	-	CASSFPRRVEAFF
TRBJ1-5	TRBV6-2/TRBV6-3	-	CASSPRGQPQHF
TRBJ1-2	TRBV5-1	-	CASSWGTANYGYTF
TRBJ1-3	TRBV28	TRBD1	CASTHSRGPGNTIYF
TRBJ2-1	TRBV28	-	CASSLYRDEQFF
TRBJ2-1	TRBV18	TRBD2	CASSPPGAGRPYNEQFF
TRBJ1-2	TRBV20-1	-	CSARWAPGTGYTF
TRBJ2-1	TRBV7-2	-	CASSPRTLLLQNEQFF
TRBJ2-5	TRBV4-2	TRBD2	CASSQVASGGKETQYF
TRBJ2-1	TRBV27	TRBD2	CASSLLLAGDLIPDEQFF
TRBJ2-7	TRBV20-1	-	CSAKTDNYEQYF
TRBJ2-1	TRBV4-3	-	CASSQDRFVVEQFF
TRBJ2-1	TRBV24-1	TRBD2	CATQGGTSGNYNEQFF
TRBJ2-2	TRBV10-3	TRBD1	CAISESTGLDTGELFF
TRBJ2-1	TRBV29-1	-	CSVEIAEASSYNEQFF
TRBJ1-6	TRBV30	TRBD1	CAWSVLGTGKSPLHF
TRBJ1-2	TRBV30	-	CAWMDRSNYGYTF